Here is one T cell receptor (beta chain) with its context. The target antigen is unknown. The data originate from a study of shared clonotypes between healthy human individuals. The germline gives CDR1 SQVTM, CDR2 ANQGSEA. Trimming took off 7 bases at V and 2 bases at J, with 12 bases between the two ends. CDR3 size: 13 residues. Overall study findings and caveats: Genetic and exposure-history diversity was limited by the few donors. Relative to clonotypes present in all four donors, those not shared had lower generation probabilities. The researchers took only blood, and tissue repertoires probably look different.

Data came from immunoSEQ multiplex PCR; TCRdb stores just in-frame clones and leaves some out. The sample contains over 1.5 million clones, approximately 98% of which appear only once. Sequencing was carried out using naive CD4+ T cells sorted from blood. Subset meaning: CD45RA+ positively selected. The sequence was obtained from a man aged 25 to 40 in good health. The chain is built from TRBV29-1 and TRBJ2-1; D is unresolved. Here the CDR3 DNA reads TGCAGCGGAAGGATGCAACCCTACAATGAGCAGTTCTTC. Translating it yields CSGRMQPYNEQFF.